The clone carrying this T cell receptor beta chain was found a few times. Its specificity is not known. The donors were members of the validation cohort comprising over a hundred subjects, separate from the approximately 630-subject first cohort. Some clones are missing from TCRdb's copy, which holds only in-frame ones; the method was immunoSEQ multiplex PCR. The sample includes 300,000 to 450,000 clones, roughly 85% of them seen just once. The data are from a study of cytomegalovirus exposure and HLA in healthy donors. The wider study: The roughly 130 validation repertoires used the same platform as the approximately 700 first-cohort repertoires (as reported by a later analysis).

Overall study results and limits: Cytomegalovirus-associated TCR beta chains were listed, numbering over 150. Despite most TCR sequences being rare, some public TCRs occurred in many donors.

The receptor was derived from a woman under 30 in good health and CMV-seronegative. The sample taken for sequencing was PBMCs.

CDR3 residues: CASSVTANTEAFF. Here the CDR3 DNA reads TGTGCCAGCAGTGTGACAGCGAACACTGAAGCTTTCTTT. V is TRBV2 and J is TRBJ1-1; possibly TRBD1 for D (5 bases). From germline, CDR1 is SNHLY and CDR2 FYNNEI. The V gene lost 4 bases and the J gene lost 1 base, with 7 bases spanning the gap. The length of the CDR3 is 13 residues. The variable domain in full, completed from reference TRBV2 and TRBJ1-1, reads EPEVTQTPSHQVTQMGQEVILRCVPISNHLYFYWYRQILGQKVEFLVSFYNNEISEKSEIFDDQFSVERPDGSNFTLKIRSTKLEDSAMYFCASSVTANTEAFFGQGTRLTVV.